This TCR beta chain originates from a study of tumor and adjacent non-tumor tissue in lung cancer. Study as a whole: On average, productive TCRbeta reads reached a few million per sample.

Germline values: CDR1 MNHNY, CDR2 SVGAGI (reference sequence). CDR3 length: 14 residues. The template was RNA from unsorted bulk tissue. More than 3 cm separated this lung sample from the edge of the tumor. Three rounds of nested PCR, following a modified ARM-PCR protocol, produced the TCRbeta library. Each CDR3 protein is one row after TCRdb ran MiXCR on the multiplex PCR reads. The data contain about 80,000 distinct CDR3 sequences, 70% to 90% of them seen just once; the ten biggest clones take up 50% to 65%. Sequencing used distant non-tumor lung tissue. The clonotype originates from a man between 60 and 75 years old with non-small cell lung cancer. The chain is built from TRBV6-6 and TRBJ1-5, with a tentative D call TRBD1 (5 bases). Here the CDR3 reads CTIIIGGSGQPQHF. CDR3 in DNA: TGTACCATCATTATTGGGGGTTCGGGGCAGCCCCAGCATTTT.